A single sample is the source of the 3 T cell receptor beta chains below, sequenced in a study of blood T cell repertoires in COVID-19. The data were produced by immunoSEQ multiplex PCR, yet TCRdb's version contains in-frame clones alone and is incomplete. The repertoire consists of around 160,000 clones, with over 70% occurring once and the leading ten covering 10% to 15%. The sequencing sample was made of PBMCs or T cells enriched from blood (not recorded which). Source of these receptors: a woman between 55 and 75 years old who had recovered from COVID-19.

This chain connects TRBV9 to TRBJ1-2, with D possibly TRBD1 on 5 matching bases. Germline CDR1 and CDR2: SGDLS and YYNGEE. V dropped 5 bases and J dropped 7 bases, with 9 bases sitting between them. The CDR3 loop spans 11 amino acids. The CDR3 reads CASRGGVGYTF. The CDR3 DNA sequence: TGTGCCAGCAGGGGAGGGGTTGGCTACACCTTC.

The CDR3 DNA is TGTGCCAGCAGCTTAAGGGCGGGGGCCCTGTCAAATGAGCAGTTCTTC. As protein: CASSLRAGALSNEQFF. The chain links TRBV7-9 to TRBJ2-1; maybe TRBD2 (7 bases). This CDR3 contains 16 residues. The ends were cut back, 2 bases at V and 7 bases at J, with 18 bases in the middle. Per the germline V gene, CDR1 is SEHNR and CDR2 is FQNEAQ (reference sequence).

This rearrangement joins TRBV5-1 to TRBJ2-3; D is uncertain. The CDR3 is 14 amino acids. Per the germline V gene, CDR1 is SGHRS and CDR2 is YFSETQ. V was shortened by 0 bases and J by 0 bases, with 5 bases between the two germline ends. The CDR3 coding sequence is TGCGCCAGCAGCTTGGTCACTAGCACAGATACGCAGTATTTT. Protein product: CASSLVTSTDTQYF.